The sequence of this T cell receptor beta chain was determined in a study of radiation and T cells in renal cell carcinoma. On this clone: Antigen: not known.

The time point was: blood 4 weeks post-SBRT, at nephrectomy. Treatment described: 15 Gy SBRT to primary tumor, nephrectomy 4 weeks later. Nephrectomy followed 15 Gy stereotactic body radiation by 4 weeks. Radiation-treated patients gave blood at baseline, week 2 and week 4. Measured with immunoSEQ multiplex PCR; TCRdb has only the in-frame clones, and not every one. The top ten clones hold over 15% of a sample with just under 150,000 clones, around nine tenths of them seen once. Study outcomes and limitations: In blood, top tumor clones expanded by 2 weeks, shrinking by 4.

From germline, CDR1 is SGHNT and CDR2 YENEEA. Trimming took 2 bases from V and 1 from J, leaving 5 bases between them. There are 13 residues in the CDR3. The clonotype comes from a woman aged 50 to 65 with renal cell carcinoma. The specimen was blood, collected from a patient whose treatment included radiotherapy and nephrectomy. The chain uses TRBV11-3 and TRBJ2-5; D ambiguous. The CDR3 nucleotides are TGTGCCAGCAGCTTATACAGCCAAGAGACCCAGTACTTC. It translates to CASSLYSQETQYF. Full variable domain (missing parts from reference TRBV11-3 and TRBJ2-5): EAGVVQSPRYKIIEKKQPVAFWCNPISGHNTLYWYLQNLGQGPELLIRYENEEAVDDSQLPKDRFSAERLKGVDSTLKIQPAELGDSAVYLCASSLYSQETQYFGPGTRLLVL.